These T cell receptor beta chains were read from a single sample in a study of pediatric ulcerative colitis. Some clones are missing from TCRdb's copy, which holds only in-frame ones; the method was immunoSEQ multiplex PCR. The sample lists 17,000 or so clones, roughly 70% seen once, with roughly 3.6% in the top ten. Sequencing was carried out using gut tissue. The receptor set was obtained from a girl aged 5-17 years with moderate ulcerative colitis. Each CDR3 is given with its conserved first and last residue. The order of the fields is V gene, D gene, clone size, J gene, CDR3 protein, CDR3 DNA. D genes are given only for firm matches. Size is stated for part of the rows, as once, few or many counts, or as a class when the clone is expanded.

TRBV5-8	NA	NA	TRBJ1-2	CASSPPTGSGYTF	TGTGCCAGCAGCCCCCCAACAGGGTCCGGCTACACCTTC
TRBV5-1	NA	NA	TRBJ2-3	CASSLGSTDTQYF	TGCGCCAGCAGCTTGGGGAGCACAGATACGCAGTATTTT
TRBV20-1	NA	NA	TRBJ1-3	CSARNTIYF	TGCAGTGCCAGAAACACCATATATTTT
TRBV5-6	TRBD2	NA	TRBJ2-3	CASSLSASGKHTQYF	TGTGCCAGCAGCTTGAGCGCTAGCGGGAAACATACGCAGTATTTT
TRBV27	TRBD1	NA	TRBJ2-6	CASSFRDRGISGANVLTF	TGTGCCAGCAGTTTTCGGGACAGGGGGATCTCTGGGGCCAACGTCCTGACTTTC
TRBV5-1	NA	NA	TRBJ2-2	CASSLAAGWNTGELFF	TGCGCCAGCAGCTTGGCGGCGGGGTGGAACACCGGGGAGCTGTTTTTT
TRBV18	TRBD1	NA	TRBJ2-5	CASSRTGGETQYF	TGTGCCAGCTCACGGACAGGGGGGGAGACCCAGTACTTC
TRBV5-8	TRBD1	NA	TRBJ2-1	CASSPLAGTDSYNEQFF	TGTGCCAGCAGCCCGTTGGCCGGGACAGACTCCTACAATGAGCAGTTCTTC
TRBV29-1	TRBD1	NA	TRBJ2-3	CSAKGKQGSTDTQYF	TGCAGCGCCAAGGGAAAACAGGGGTCCACAGATACGCAGTATTTT
TRBV5-1	NA	NA	TRBJ2-1	CASSLEAGWPGQFF	TGCGCCAGCAGCTTGGAGGCCGGGTGGCCGGGGCAGTTCTTC
TRBV5-5	NA	NA	TRBJ2-2	CASSPDSFNTGELFF	TGTGCCAGCAGCCCTGACAGCTTCAACACCGGGGAGCTGTTTTTT
TRBV5-1	NA	NA	TRBJ2-2	CASSDQANTGELFF	TGCGCCAGCAGCGATCAGGCTAACACCGGGGAGCTGTTTTTT
TRBV5-4	NA	NA	TRBJ1-2	CASSLDYGRWDGYTF	TGTGCCAGCAGCTTGGATTACGGGAGATGGGATGGCTACACCTTC
TRBV6-6	NA	NA	TRBJ1-5	CASTLSNQPQHF	TGTGCCAGCACCCTATCTAATCAGCCCCAGCATTTT
TRBV11-2	TRBD1	once	TRBJ2-1	CASSLLTGVRGEQFF	TGTGCCAGCAGCTTATTGACAGGGGTGAGGGGTGAGCAGTTCTTC
TRBV9	NA	NA	TRBJ2-6	CASSVSGAYSGANVLTF	TGTGCCAGCAGCGTTTCAGGGGCCTACTCTGGGGCCAACGTCCTGACTTTC
TRBV10-1	NA	NA	TRBJ2-1	CASSDNSYNEQFF	TGCGCCAGCAGTGATAACTCCTACAATGAGCAGTTCTTC
TRBV23-1	TRBD1	NA	TRBJ1-2	CASSQGDRGQDYGYTF	TGCGCCAGCAGTCAAGGGGACCGGGGACAGGATTATGGCTACACCTTC
TRBV15	TRBD1	NA	TRBJ1-2	CATSTVTGGVYGYTF	TGTGCCACCAGCACAGTCACAGGGGGCGTCTATGGCTACACCTTC
TRBV7-6	NA	NA	TRBJ1-4	CASSAEGMTNEKLFF	TGTGCCAGCAGCGCAGAGGGCATGACTAATGAAAAACTGTTTTTT
TRBV21-1	NA	NA	TRBJ1-4	CASSYPGTGIAEHEKLFF	TGTGCCAGCAGCTATCCCGGGACAGGTATCGCCGAGCATGAAAAACTGTTTTTT
TRBV18	NA	NA	TRBJ2-1	CASSPIRGSSYNEQFF	TGTGCCAGCTCACCCATTAGGGGGAGCTCCTACAATGAGCAGTTCTTC
TRBV5-1	TRBD2	NA	TRBJ2-7	CASSLGVAGGSYEQYF	TGCGCCAGCAGCTTGGGAGTAGCGGGAGGGTCCTACGAGCAGTACTTC
TRBV18	NA	NA	TRBJ2-2	CASSPRRTDTGELFF	TGTGCCAGCTCACCCCGTAGGACAGACACCGGGGAGCTGTTTTTT
TRBV5-5	NA	NA	TRBJ1-4	CASSLKLSGVKLFF	TGTGCCAGCAGCTTGAAGTTGTCAGGGGTGAAACTGTTTTTT